This T cell receptor (beta chain) was captured by sequencing in a study of shared clonotypes between healthy human individuals. The wider study: Donor composition was a couple of women and a few men, aged 18 to 49. The study's findings and limits: It was the non-shared clonotypes that had lower generation probabilities than clonotypes shared by all four donors.

Naive CD8 cells were CD45RO-negative, positively selected for CCR7, excluding terminally differentiated effector memory CD45RA+ cells. Libraries were prepared by immunoSEQ multiplex PCR; TCRdb keeps only in-frame clonotypes and omits some of them. Seen here are about 2.2 million clones, approximately 94% observed once, and the top ten hold about 1.8%. Comment on this clone: What it binds is not known.

Sequenced: naive CD8+ T cells from PBMCs. This clonotype was sampled from a man aged 18 to 30 in good health. Some clones in this sample may be carry-over from other donors' samples.

In DNA form, the CDR3 reads TGCGCCAGCAGCGCGGACAGGGGGCCCTCCTACGAGCAGTACTTC. The encoded protein is CASSADRGPSYEQYF. The chain links TRBV5-1 to TRBJ2-7; TRBD1 agrees at 11 bases. CDR3 length equals 15 residues. The ends lost 4 bases at V and 0 bases at J; junction bases unmatched: 3. Germline CDR1 is SGHRS and CDR2 is YFSETQ.